The 21 T cell receptor beta chains listed next were all sequenced from one sample in a study of T cell repertoires in cytomegalovirus infection. Via MiXCR, TCRdb re-called the reads, giving one row per CDR3 protein. The data contain a few hundred thousand distinct CDR3 sequences, 26% of them seen just once; the ten biggest clones take up around 14%. Sequencing was performed on PBMCs. These receptor sequences come from a human donor in good health (CMV status not recorded). Some clones in this sample may be carry-over from other donors' samples.

This clonotype showed up many times. The chain joins TRBV7-2 to TRBJ1-5; D gene ambiguous. Germline V CDR1 and CDR2: SGHTA, FQGNSA. The V end lost 6 bases, the J end lost 1 base, and 13 bases lay between the germline ends. CDR3 size: 15 residues. The CDR3 sequence is CASRAGRLSNQPQHF. DNA of the CDR3: TGTGCCAGCAGGGCCGGACGGTTAAGCAATCAGCCCCAGCATTTT. The full variable domain, in which reference TRBV7-2 and TRBJ1-5 provide the parts outside the CDR3, is GAGVSQSPSNKVTEKGKDVELRCDPISGHTALYWYRQSLGQGLEFLIYFQGNSAPDKSGLPSDRFSAERTGGSVSTLTIQRTQQEDSAVYLCASRAGRLSNQPQHFGDGTRLSIL.

This chain uses TRBV19 with TRBJ1-1; D remains unclear. This CDR3 spans 13 amino acids. Trimming removed 4 bases at V and 2 bases at J, with 8 bases between. Germline V gene data show CDR1 as LNHDA and CDR2 as SQIVND (reference sequence). CDR3 bases: TGTGCCAGTAGTACGGAGTACAACACTGAAGCTTTCTTT. Translation gives CASSTEYNTEAFF. The full variable domain, rest sourced from reference TRBV19 and TRBJ1-1, is DGGITQSPKYLFRKEGQNVTLSCEQNLNHDAMYWYRQDPGQGLRLIYYSQIVNDFQKGDIAEGYSVSREKKESFPLTVTSAQKNPTAFYLCASSTEYNTEAFFGQGTRLTVV.

This rearrangement joins TRBV7-2 to TRBJ1-1; the match to TRBD1 covers 8 bases. V shed 4 bases and J 11 bases; nucleotides not matched to a gene: 6. The germline V gene encodes CDR1 SGHTA and CDR2 FQGNSA. The CDR3 has 12 amino acids. The CDR3 DNA reads TGTGCCAGCAGCTCCCGGACAGGGAGCGCTTTCTTT. This sequence encodes CASSSRTGSAFF.

The genes are TRBV9 and TRBJ1-1; D call uncertain. Trimming took 0 bases from V and 0 from J, leaving 9 bases between them. The CDR3 sequence is 15 residues long. Germline V lookup: CDR1 SGDLS, CDR2 YYNGEE. In DNA form, the CDR3 reads TGTGCCAGCAGCGTAGGGCCCCGATTGAACACTGAAGCTTTCTTT. Amino acid sequence: CASSVGPRLNTEAFF.

The genes are TRBV11-2 and TRBJ2-7; 10 bases map to TRBD2. The CDR3 runs to 16 residues. Germline CDR1 is SGHAT and CDR2 is FQNNGV. The V and J ends lost 5 bases and 1 base, in that order; junction bases with no gene match: 8. DNA for the CDR3: TGTGCCAGCAGCGGGGGGCTAGCGGGAGTATCCTACGAGCAGTACTTC. It encodes CASSGGLAGVSYEQYF.

This clonotype was found many times. The chain carries TRBV7-8 and TRBJ2-1; D gene uncertain. Germline CDR1 is SGHVS and CDR2 is FQNEAQ. V was clipped by 5 bases and J by 10 bases, with 9 bases between them. The CDR3 has 11 amino acids. The CDR3 region has the DNA TGTGCCAGCAGCGTTAGTGGGGAGCAGTTCTTC. It is translated as CASSVSGEQFF.

CDR3 sequence: CASSLVRQGTNTGELFF. The CDR3 DNA follows: TGTGCCAGCAGCTTAGTCAGACAAGGGACTAACACCGGGGAGCTGTTTTTT. The J gene is TRBJ2-2, the V gene TRBV7-9; D may be TRBD2 (6 bases). The ends were cut back, 1 base at V and 2 bases at J, with 14 bases in the middle. CDR1 and CDR2 from the germline V gene are SEHNR and FQNEAQ (reference sequence). This CDR3 contains 17 residues. Variable domain in full (rest from reference TRBV7-9 and TRBJ2-2): DTGVSQNPRHKITKRGQNVTFRCDPISEHNRLYWYRQTLGQGPEFLTYFQNEAQLEKSRLLSDRFSAERPKGSFSTLEIQRTEQGDSAMYLCASSLVRQGTNTGELFFGEGSRLTVL.

A few counts support this clonotype. The V gene is TRBV5-1, the J gene TRBJ2-7; D is uncertain. This CDR3 is 12 amino acids long. V was pared by 2 bases and J by 4 bases, with 7 bases between. The germline V gene has CDR1 SGHRS and CDR2 YFSETQ. CDR3 nucleotides: TGCGCCAGCAGCTTCAATAGGTACGAGCAGTACGTC. This codes for CASSFNRYEQYV.

V and J are TRBV14 and TRBJ2-7; TRBD1 is a possible D gene (6 bases). The CDR3 loop spans 13 amino acids. With 5 bases removed from V and 9 bases from J, the gap between germline ends came to 17 bases. Per germline, CDR1 SGHDN and CDR2 FVKESK. CDR3 DNA: TGTGCCAGCAGCAACTCAGGGGCAGGGGTGCAGTACGTC. Protein sequence: CASSNSGAGVQYV.

The table lists this clonotype with a few counts. CDR3 in DNA: TGTGCCAGTAGCAAGGGCGGCGGGGAGGGTCGGGGAAGAACTGAAGCTTTCTTT. As protein: CASSKGGGEGRGRTEAFF. This sequence joins TRBV19 and TRBJ1-1; D call uncertain. Trimming shortened V by 6 bases and J by 5 bases, and 28 bases separated the two germline ends. Looked up from germline, CDR1 is LNHDA and CDR2 is SQIVND (reference sequence). The CDR3 extends over 18 amino acids.

This clonotype was picked up many times. The chain combines TRBV7-2 with TRBJ2-6; TRBD1 matches at 9 bases. CDR3 size: 20 residues. V shed 2 bases, J shed 0 bases, and the junction held 11 bases outside the gene matches. Germline loops: CDR1 SGHTA, CDR2 FQGNSA. The CDR3: CASSLSGQGSLSSGANVLTF. CDR3 DNA sequence: TGTGCCAGCAGCTTATCCGGACAGGGGTCCCTAAGCTCTGGGGCCAACGTCCTGACTTTC.

The gene calls are TRBV11-3 and TRBJ1-4; D is possibly TRBD1 (6 bases). This CDR3 region has 16 residues. With 3 bases removed from V and 8 bases from J, the gap between germline ends came to 19 bases. The germline CDR1 and CDR2 sequences are SGHNT and YENEEA. The CDR3 reads CASSFGGSGRGEKLFF. The CDR3 nucleotides are TGTGCCAGCAGCTTTGGGGGCTCCGGGAGGGGCGAAAAACTGTTTTTT.

The chain joins TRBV12-3 or TRBV12-4 to TRBJ2-2; 7 nucleotides align to TRBD1. V was pared by 5 bases and J by 0 bases, with 12 bases of the junction left unmatched. This CDR3 is 18 amino acids long. CDR3 DNA sequence: TGTGCCAGCAGTACATGGGACAGATTCTTTCCGAACACCGGGGAGCTGTTTTTT. Translation: CASSTWDRFFPNTGELFF.

V usage is TRBV28 and J usage is TRBJ1-6; 7 nucleotides align to TRBD1. The germline V gene has CDR1 MDHEN and CDR2 SYDVKM. The junction had 6 bases not matched to a gene; V was cut back by 3 bases and J by 10 bases. The CDR3 sequence is 14 residues long. The CDR3 region is CASSLAQGGSPLHF. The CDR3 bases are TGTGCCAGCAGTTTGGCGCAGGGGGGGTCACCCCTCCACTTT.

This sequence joins TRBV7-8 and TRBJ2-2; D remains unclear. Trimming took off 5 bases at V and 6 bases at J, with 7 bases between the two ends. Germline CDR1 is SGHVS and CDR2 is FQNEAQ. The CDR3 sequence is 12 residues long. CDR3 DNA sequence: TGTGCCAGCAGCCAACCCCCCGGGGAGCTGTTTTTT. Translation: CASSQPPGELFF.

The genes are TRBV4-2 and TRBJ2-5; 8 nucleotides agree with TRBD2. The CDR3 loop spans 16 amino acids. Germline-derived CDR1 and CDR2 are LGHNA and YNFKEQ. V dropped 2 bases and J dropped 5; count of bases not matched to a gene: 10. In nucleotides, the CDR3 is TGTGCCAGCAGCCAAAACGGGGAGCGGGAGACGGAGACCCAGTACTTC. Translating it yields CASSQNGERETETQYF.

This chain connects TRBV5-5 to TRBJ1-1, with D maybe TRBD1 (5 bases). The germline CDR1 and CDR2 sequences are SGHKS and YYEKEE (reference sequence). There are 14 residues in the CDR3. Trimming removed 6 bases from V and 4 bases from J, with 16 bases in between. The CDR3 loop reads CASNLRGRGTEAFF. CDR3 sequence (DNA): TGTGCCAGCAATTTAAGGGGTAGGGGCACTGAAGCTTTCTTT.

The chain is built from TRBV30 and TRBJ1-1; maybe TRBD1 (5 bases). V shed 5 bases and J shed 3 bases, with 13 bases lying between them. Germline CDR1 is GTSNPN and CDR2 is SVGIG (reference sequence). The CDR3 length is 13 residues. This CDR3 is CAWGRGVDTEAFF. DNA for the CDR3: TGTGCCTGGGGGAGAGGGGTGGACACTGAAGCTTTCTTT.

The rearrangement uses TRBV11-3 and TRBJ1-1; no firm D call. With 5 bases removed from V and 1 base from J, the gap between germline ends came to 23 bases. The CDR3 is made up of 18 amino acids. Germline lookup yields CDR1 SGHNT and CDR2 YENEEA. The CDR3 DNA is TGTGCCAGCAGCCCGCTCCTGGGAGTTGGAGGCAGGAACACTGAAGCTTTCTTT. Protein product: CASSPLLGVGGRNTEAFF.

V is TRBV28 and J is TRBJ1-1; D is undetermined. The germline V gene has CDR1 MDHEN and CDR2 SYDVKM. CDR3 size: 14 residues. V lost 3 bases to trimming and J lost 3 bases, with 11 bases between them. The CDR3 spells CASSFSAVHTEAFF. CDR3 DNA: TGTGCCAGCAGTTTTTCCGCCGTCCACACTGAAGCTTTCTTT.

This clonotype has only a few counts. The chain combines TRBV2 with TRBJ2-1; a possible D gene is TRBD1 (5 bases). Trimming took off 3 bases at V and 1 base at J, with 16 bases between the two ends. Germline V gene sequence: CDR1 SNHLY, CDR2 FYNNEI. The CDR3 length is 17 residues. The CDR3 loop is CASSEGYRIPSYNEQFF. DNA of the CDR3: TGTGCCAGCAGTGAGGGGTACAGGATACCTTCCTACAATGAGCAGTTCTTC.